This T cell receptor beta chain derives from a study of T cells in Graves' hyperthyroidism and ophthalmopathy. Amplified TCR beta CDR3 regions derived from RNA transcripts. The HTBI set primed first-round TCR CDR3 RT-PCR. TCRdb reanalysed the multiplex PCR reads using MiXCR and keeps one entry per CDR3 protein. Here the sample spans approximately 360,000 distinct CDR3 sequences, more than 15% being singletons. Study-wide findings and caveats: Ophthalmopathy and stable hyperthyroidism were separated by a 13 V-J model. Also found in blood were most expanded thyroid clonotypes above 0.001.

In this sample, this clonotype turned up many times. Its antigen is as yet unknown. Trimming left V 4 bases short and J 9 bases short, with 18 bases between. This CDR3 contains 15 residues. The germline V gene encodes CDR1 KGHDR and CDR2 SFDVKD. Hyperthyroidism in the patients, aged 18 to 65, was newly diagnosed and under 2 months in duration. Fresh peripheral blood, roughly 9.6 ml, was the source of the PBMCs. The rearrangement uses TRBV24-1 and TRBJ2-1; a weak D match, TRBD2 (5 bases). The sequenced sample was blood. The receptor was isolated from a young woman with Graves' hyperthyroidism that later progressed to Graves' ophthalmopathy. CDR3 amino acids: CATSDPEEEIGEQFF. CDR3 DNA: TGTGCCACCAGTGACCCGGAGGAAGAGATAGGTGAGCAGTTCTTC.